Listed here are 31 T cell receptor beta chains from one sample, sequenced in a study of cytomegalovirus exposure and HLA in healthy donors. The PCR contained 60 Vbeta and 13 Jbeta primers. Assay: immunoSEQ multiplex PCR; the TCRdb copy retains only in-frame clones and omits some. The profile shows under 130,000 clones, approximately 64% of them singletons. Input material: PBMCs. These receptors all stem from a woman in her fifties or sixties in good health and CMV-seronegative.

J is TRBJ1-2 and V is TRBV6-5; weak D call: TRBD1 (6 bases). Looked up from germline, CDR1 is MNHEY and CDR2 is SVGAGI. Trimming removed 4 bases at V and 2 bases at J, with 14 bases between. The CDR3 is 15 residues long. Here the CDR3 reads CASSSTGPTNYGYTF. For the CDR3, the DNA is TGTGCCAGCAGTTCTACAGGGCCCACCAACTATGGCTACACCTTC.

Here the CDR3 DNA reads TGTGCCAGCAGTTTATCTACGGGGTTCGAGCAGTACTTC. It yields the protein CASSLSTGFEQYF. The rearrangement links TRBV28 to TRBJ2-7; the D gene is possibly TRBD2 (5 bases). Deletions cut 1 base from V and 6 bases from J, with 10 bases between. The germline V gene has CDR1 MDHEN and CDR2 SYDVKM. This CDR3 has 13 amino acids.

V usage is TRBV25-1 and J usage is TRBJ2-1; 10 bases fit TRBD1. The CDR3 loop spans 15 amino acids. Per the germline V gene, CDR1 is MGHDK and CDR2 is SYGVNS. The V gene end was trimmed by 3 bases and the J gene end by 7 bases; junction bases not matched to a gene: 6. DNA for the CDR3: TGTGCCAGCAGTGAGACAGGGGGCGCTTTAAATGAGCAGTTCTTC. This gives the protein CASSETGGALNEQFF.

The chain combines TRBV6-4 with TRBJ2-7, with 8 positions matching TRBD1. The germline V gene encodes CDR1 MRHNA and CDR2 SNTAGT. The trim removed 10 bases at V and 0 bases at J, leaving 14 bases unmatched. The CDR3 spans 16 residues. The CDR3 here is CANRDRPRLGSYEQYF. Written as DNA, the CDR3 is TGTGCCAACCGGGACAGGCCTCGACTGGGCTCCTACGAGCAGTACTTC.

The chain recombines TRBV5-1 with TRBJ1-1; D unclear. Trimming removed 0 bases from V and 2 bases from J, with 11 bases in between. The CDR3 is made up of 15 amino acids. In germline, CDR1 is SGHRS, CDR2 YFSETQ. The CDR3 sequence: CASSLAGYKNTEAFF. The CDR3 DNA reads TGCGCCAGCAGCTTGGCCGGGTACAAAAACACTGAAGCTTTCTTT.

The chain employs TRBV11-3 and TRBJ2-1, with TRBD1 as a possible D gene (6 bases). Looked up from germline, CDR1 is SGHNT and CDR2 is YENEEA. V lost 1 base, J lost 2 bases, and 9 bases lay in between. The CDR3 extends over 15 amino acids. The CDR3 is CASSLVGGPYNEQFF. CDR3 nucleotides: TGTGCCAGCAGCTTAGTTGGGGGCCCCTACAATGAGCAGTTCTTC.

The chain recombines TRBV4-1 with TRBJ1-3; 7 nucleotides line up with TRBD1. CDR3 length: 16 residues. With 0 bases clipped from V and 4 bases from J, the junction kept 6 bases outside the gene matches. In germline, CDR1 is MGHRA, CDR2 YSYEKL. Here the CDR3 reads CASSQDNRGFGNTIYF. For the CDR3, the DNA is TGCGCCAGCAGCCAAGACAACAGGGGATTCGGAAACACCATATATTTT.

This clone came up once. The genes are TRBV28 and TRBJ2-7; TRBD1 is a possible D gene (5 bases). The V end was cut by 3 bases, the J end by 3 bases, with 6 bases between. Germline V lookup: CDR1 MDHEN, CDR2 SYDVKM. This CDR3 has 12 amino acids. CDR3 loop: CASSFQGYEQYF. CDR3 sequence (DNA): TGTGCCAGCAGTTTTCAGGGCTACGAGCAGTACTTC.

The chain carries TRBV27 and TRBJ2-5; 15 positions agree with TRBD2. V lost 6 bases, J lost 5 bases, and 7 bases stayed unmatched. Germline V lookup: CDR1 MNHEY, CDR2 SMNVEV (reference sequence). The CDR3 totals 16 residues. The DNA of the CDR3 is TGTGCCAGCAGGCCAGCCGGGACTAGCGGGGGGGAGACCCAGTACTTC. Translating gives CASRPAGTSGGETQYF.

The V and J genes are TRBV28 and TRBJ1-2; possible D gene TRBD1, 6 bases. V was pared by 8 bases and J by 2 bases, with 15 bases between. The CDR3 sequence is 14 residues long. CDR1 is MDHEN, CDR2 SYDVKM, per germline. CDR3 bases: TGTGCCAGCGCTGCGGACAGTGGCAACTATGGCTACACCTTC. As protein: CASAADSGNYGYTF.

This clone has more than one count but fewer than ten. CDR3 protein: CASSEIGQSYNSPLHF. The CDR3 DNA is TGTGCCAGCAGTGAAATCGGACAATCCTATAATTCACCCCTCCACTTT. This chain connects TRBV6-1 to TRBJ1-6; possibly TRBD1 for D (5 bases). The CDR3 extends over 16 amino acids. Germline V lookup: CDR1 MNHNS, CDR2 SASEGT. V shed 2 bases and J shed 1 base, with 9 bases lying between them.

This clone was found a few times. The genes are TRBV5-1 and TRBJ2-5, with 8 bases matching TRBD1. The germline V gene encodes CDR1 SGHRS and CDR2 YFSETQ. This CDR3 region has 14 residues. The V gene end was trimmed by 4 bases and the J gene end by 2 bases; junction bases not matched to a gene: 4. The CDR3 spells CASSPGTGQETQYF. In nucleotides, the CDR3 is TGCGCCAGCAGCCCCGGGACAGGACAAGAGACCCAGTACTTC. The entire variable domain, with the rest obtained from reference TRBV5-1 and TRBJ2-5, is as follows: KAGVTQTPRYLIKTRGQQVTLSCSPISGHRSVSWYQQTPGQGLQFLFEYFSETQRNKGNFPGRFSGRQFSNSRSEMNVSTLELGDSALYLCASSPGTGQETQYFGPGTRLLVL.

The genes are TRBV6-1 and TRBJ2-2, with D perhaps TRBD1 (5 bases). Trimming took off 1 base at V and 5 bases at J, with 14 bases between the two ends. This CDR3 has 16 residues. Germline V gives CDR1 MNHNS, CDR2 SASEGT. In nucleotides, the CDR3 is TGTGCCAGCAGTGAAGTCAGGGTATTTGGGACCGGGGAGCTGTTTTTT. Translated: CASSEVRVFGTGELFF.

The chain is built from TRBV5-1 and TRBJ1-2; a possible D gene is TRBD1 (5 bases). Per the germline V gene, CDR1 is SGHRS and CDR2 is YFSETQ. The CDR3 loop spans 15 amino acids. V was clipped by 1 base and J by 2 bases, with 12 bases between them. The CDR3 loop is CASSLYLGQNYGYTF. The CDR3 DNA follows: TGCGCCAGCAGCTTGTACCTGGGGCAGAACTATGGCTACACCTTC.

The chain has TRBV6-5 and TRBJ1-4; D might be TRBD1 (6 bases). Trimming removed 9 bases at V and 2 bases at J, with 13 bases between. The CDR3 length is 14 residues. CDR1 and CDR2 (germline): MNHEY, SVGAGI. CDR3 in DNA: TGTGCCAGTAAAAGGGGGTCGACTAATGAAAAACTGTTTTTT. Translation gives CASKRGSTNEKLFF.

The gene calls are TRBV5-1 and TRBJ2-1; tentatively, D is TRBD2 (6 bases). This CDR3 comprises 17 residues. Trimming removed 1 base at V and 1 base at J, with 15 bases between. CDR1 is SGHRS, CDR2 YFSETQ, per germline. CDR3 in DNA: TGCGCCAGCAGCTTGCGGGGCGGGGCCCTTTCCTACAATGAGCAGTTCTTC. Translated: CASSLRGGALSYNEQFF.

The gene calls are TRBV5-6 and TRBJ2-3, with 9 bases that match TRBD2. The V gene's germline CDR1 is SGHDT and CDR2 YYEEEE. The J segment lost 1 base and the V segment lost 5 bases, leaving 17 bases of the junction unmatched. The length of the CDR3 is 19 residues. The CDR3 DNA follows: TGTGCCAGCAGTCCCCCGAGACTAGCGGATACTCGGGGCACAGATACGCAGTATTTT. Its translation: CASSPPRLADTRGTDTQYF.

This clone was found a few times. The chain recombines TRBV30 with TRBJ2-2; the match to TRBD1 covers 12 bases. Unmatched junction bases numbered 3, after V lost 7 bases and J lost 0 bases. The germline V gene has CDR1 GTSNPN and CDR2 SVGIG (reference sequence). The CDR3 has 15 residues. The CDR3 spells CALGQGATNTGELFF. As DNA, the CDR3 is TGTGCCTTGGGACAGGGGGCAACGAACACCGGGGAGCTGTTTTTT.

The rearrangement joins TRBV15 to TRBJ2-7, with 14 bases fitting TRBD2. The CDR3 runs 19 residues. Losses at the gene ends were 0 bases for V and 0 bases for J; bases not matched to a gene: 7. The germline CDR1 and CDR2 sequences are LNHNV and YYDKDF (reference sequence). In nucleotides, the CDR3 is TGTGCCACCAGCAGAGACTACGCCGGGACTAGCGGGAGCTCCTACGAGCAGTACTTC. Translating it yields CATSRDYAGTSGSSYEQYF.

The chain is built from TRBV10-1 and TRBJ2-3; 7 bases fit TRBD2. Germline V gives CDR1 WNHNN, CDR2 SYGVQD (reference sequence). J lost 1 base, V lost 3 bases, and 1 base had no gene match. This CDR3 is 14 amino acids long. The CDR3 spells CASSDAGGTDTQYF. The CDR3 DNA reads as TGCGCCAGCAGTGATGCGGGGGGCACAGATACGCAGTATTTT.

In DNA form, the CDR3 reads TGTGCCAGCAGCCGACAGGGAATCACAGATACGCAGTATTTT. This gives the protein CASSRQGITDTQYF. V and J are TRBV7-3 and TRBJ2-3; 7 bases line up with TRBD1. The CDR3 runs to 14 residues. The V gene's germline CDR1 is SGHTA and CDR2 FQGTGA. J lost 2 bases, V lost 5 bases, and 4 bases had no gene match.

The chain couples TRBV7-2 to TRBJ2-5; possible D gene TRBD1, 7 bases. Trimming cost V 5 bases and J 0 bases, with 13 bases left between them. CDR1 and CDR2 (germline): SGHTA, FQGNSA. The CDR3 spans 15 residues. The CDR3 is CASSRQGGDQETQYF. CDR3 in DNA: TGTGCCAGCAGCCGACAGGGCGGGGACCAAGAGACCCAGTACTTC.

About this clone itself: Distinct nucleotide sequences in the sample also encode this CDR3. The chain links TRBV13 to TRBJ2-7; perhaps TRBD2 as D (6 bases). V dropped 1 base and J dropped 3 bases, with 10 bases sitting between them. The CDR3 loop spans 14 amino acids. Per germline, CDR1 PRHDT and CDR2 FYEKMQ (reference sequence). The CDR3 reads CASSLVGGSYEQYF. CDR3 DNA sequence: TGTGCCAGCAGCTTAGTGGGGGGTAGCTACGAGCAGTACTTC.

This clone has only a few counts. The V and J genes are TRBV11-2 and TRBJ2-3; D is possibly TRBD1 (5 bases). The germline V gene encodes CDR1 SGHAT and CDR2 FQNNGV. CDR3 size: 13 residues. Trimming cost V 5 bases and J 5 bases, with 11 bases left between them. CDR3 in amino acids: CASSGATGDTQYF. In DNA form, the CDR3 reads TGTGCCAGCAGCGGAGCTACAGGAGATACGCAGTATTTT.

This chain uses TRBV19 with TRBJ1-1; 7 bases line up with TRBD1. The V gene's germline CDR1 is LNHDA and CDR2 SQIVND (reference sequence). The CDR3 runs to 16 residues. V shed 5 bases, J shed 5 bases, and the junction held 14 bases outside the gene matches. This CDR3 reads CASSPDRQGRETEAFF. CDR3 DNA sequence: TGTGCCAGTAGTCCAGATCGACAGGGCAGGGAGACTGAAGCTTTCTTT.

The chain combines TRBV14 with TRBJ2-5; perhaps TRBD2 as D (5 bases). V was clipped by 3 bases and J by 2 bases, with 16 bases between them. The CDR3 has 16 amino acids. Germline V gene data show CDR1 as SGHDN and CDR2 as FVKESK. The CDR3 DNA reads TGTGCCAGCAGCCAGAGTAGTTTTAGAGGGCAAGAGACCCAGTACTTC. Its translation: CASSQSSFRGQETQYF.

J is TRBJ2-7 and V is TRBV28; D possibly corresponds to TRBD2 (6 bases). CDR3 length: 15 amino acids. With 3 bases removed from V and 1 base from J, the gap between germline ends came to 13 bases. Germline V lookup: CDR1 MDHEN, CDR2 SYDVKM. The CDR3 sequence is CASSLRGGVSYEQYF. CDR3 nucleotide sequence: TGTGCCAGCAGTTTGCGGGGAGGAGTTTCCTACGAGCAGTACTTC.

A word on this clone: The same CDR3 is also encoded by other DNA sequences in this sample. The V call is TRBV27, the J call TRBJ2-7, with TRBD1 matching over 12 bases. The V gene end was trimmed by 2 bases and the J gene end by 6 bases; junction bases not matched to a gene: 2. CDR1 MNHEY and CDR2 SMNVEV come from the germline V gene (reference sequence). This CDR3 contains 14 residues. The CDR3 spells CASSLGTGGSEQYF. CDR3 nucleotides: TGTGCCAGCAGTTTAGGGACAGGGGGCTCCGAGCAGTACTTC.

The chain carries TRBV6-6 and TRBJ1-1, with 9 bases that match TRBD1. The CDR3 is 14 residues long. J was trimmed by 4 bases and V by 8 bases; bases with no gene match: 8. The germline V gene encodes CDR1 MNHNY and CDR2 SVGAGI (reference sequence). The CDR3 is CASGVDRGVTEAFF. The DNA for the CDR3 is TGTGCCAGCGGGGTGGACAGGGGTGTCACTGAAGCTTTCTTT.

This clone was detected only a few times. This rearrangement joins TRBV7-8 to TRBJ2-3; D is possibly TRBD1 (7 bases). This CDR3 region has 12 residues. V lost 5 bases to trimming and J lost 11 bases, with 14 bases between them. Germline V gives CDR1 SGHVS, CDR2 FQNEAQ. CDR3 in DNA: TGTGCCAGCAGCCCACGACAGGGAGGGCAGTATTTT. Translating gives CASSPRQGGQYF.

The chain is built from TRBV6-1 and TRBJ2-5; TRBD1 matches 10 bases. The J call is in doubt because the DNA end fits TRBJ2-7 better. The CDR3 spans 14 residues. Germline values: CDR1 MNHNS, CDR2 SASEGT. CDR3 DNA: TGTGCCAGCAGGGGGACAGGGGTTTACTACGAGCAGTACTTC. Its protein product is CASRGTGVYYEQYF.